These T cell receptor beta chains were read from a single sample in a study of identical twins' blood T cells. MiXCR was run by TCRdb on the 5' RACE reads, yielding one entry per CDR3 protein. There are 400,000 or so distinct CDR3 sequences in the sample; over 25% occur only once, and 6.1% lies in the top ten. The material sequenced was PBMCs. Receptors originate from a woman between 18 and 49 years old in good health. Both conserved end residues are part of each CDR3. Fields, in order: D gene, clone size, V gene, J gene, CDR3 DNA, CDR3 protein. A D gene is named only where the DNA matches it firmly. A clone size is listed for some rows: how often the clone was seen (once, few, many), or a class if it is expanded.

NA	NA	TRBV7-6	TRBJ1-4	TGTGCCAGCAGCCAGCCGGCCTATAATGAAAAACTGTTTTTT	CASSQPAYNEKLFF
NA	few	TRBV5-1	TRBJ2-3	TGCGCCAGCAGCTTAACAGGGTCAGATACGCAGTATTTT	CASSLTGSDTQYF
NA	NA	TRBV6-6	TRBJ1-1	TGTGCCAGCAGTTTTAACGGAGAAGTCGCCCGACGGGTTTTCTTT	CASSFNGEVARRVFF
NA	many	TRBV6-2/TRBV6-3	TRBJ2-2	TGTGCCAGCAGTTACGTTGTCGGCGGGGAGCTGTTTTTT	CASSYVVGGELFF
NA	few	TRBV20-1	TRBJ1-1	TGCAGTGCTACGTCGAACACTGAAGCTTTCTTT	CSATSNTEAFF
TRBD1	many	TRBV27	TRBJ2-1	TGTGCCAGCAGTCAATTGACAGGGGGCCTTGGCCAATGGCAGTTCTTC	CASSQLTGGLGQWQFF
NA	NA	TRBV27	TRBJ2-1	TGTGCCAGCGGAAGAGACTGGAGCTCCTACAATGAGCAGTTCTTC	CASGRDWSSYNEQFF
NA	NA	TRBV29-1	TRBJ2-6	TGCAGCGTTGAAGAGTGGGTCTATGGGGCCAACGTCCTGACTTTC	CSVEEWVYGANVLTF
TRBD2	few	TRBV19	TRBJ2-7	TGTGCCAGTAGTGCAGTAGCGGGGAGCTCCTACGAGCAGTACTTC	CASSAVAGSSYEQYF
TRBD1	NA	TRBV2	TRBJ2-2	TGTGCCAGCAGATTCGGACAGGGTAATATTCGCACCGGGGAGCTGTTTTTT	CASRFGQGNIRTGELFF
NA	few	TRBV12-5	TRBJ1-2	TGTGCTAGTGTCACCACAAGCGAATATTCTAACTATGGCTACACCTTC	CASVTTSEYSNYGYTF
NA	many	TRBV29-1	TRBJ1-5	TGCAGCGTTGTTACAGCGAACAATCAGCCCCAGCATTTT	CSVVTANNQPQHF
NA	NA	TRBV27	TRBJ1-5	TGTGCCAGCAGTTTACAGGGTACGGACAATCAGCCCCAGCATTTT	CASSLQGTDNQPQHF
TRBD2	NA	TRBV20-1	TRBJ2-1	TGCAGTGCCGCCACCGGGACTAGCGGTAATGAGCAGTTCTTC	CSAATGTSGNEQFF
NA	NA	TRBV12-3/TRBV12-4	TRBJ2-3	TGTGCCAGCGGAGGGGATTTATGGGCAGATACGCAGTATTTT	CASGGDLWADTQYF
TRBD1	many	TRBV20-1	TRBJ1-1	TGCAGTGCTAGAACAGCACAGGGGTATAGAACTGAAGCTTTCTTT	CSARTAQGYRTEAFF
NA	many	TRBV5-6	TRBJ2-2	TGTGCCAGCAGCTTGGGAAGCGGCGTCACCGGGGAGCTGTTTTTT	CASSLGSGVTGELFF
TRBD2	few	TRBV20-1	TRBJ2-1	TGCAGTGCTTCCGCGCGACAACTAGCGGGAGTCCACAATGAGCAGTTCTTC	CSASARQLAGVHNEQFF
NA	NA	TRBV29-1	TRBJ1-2	TGCAGCGTGACCCGGAGGGGGAATGGCTACACCTTC	CSVTRRGNGYTF
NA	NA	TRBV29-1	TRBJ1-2	TGCAGCGTTGAAGGTGATGGGCTTGGAGGCTACACCTTC	CSVEGDGLGGYTF
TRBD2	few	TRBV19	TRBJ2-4	TGTGCCAGTAGTCGACTAGCGGGGGGCAAAAACATTCAGTACTTC	CASSRLAGGKNIQYF
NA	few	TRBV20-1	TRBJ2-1	TGCAGTGCCGCTAGGTTACGGGACTCCTACAATGAGCAGTTCTTC	CSAARLRDSYNEQFF
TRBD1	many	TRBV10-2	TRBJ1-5	TGCGCCAGCAGTGAGAGGACAGGGCATCAGCCCCAGCATTTT	CASSERTGHQPQHF
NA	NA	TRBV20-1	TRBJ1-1	TGCAGTGCCCCCCGGAGCGAGAACACTGAAGCTTTCTTT	CSAPRSENTEAFF
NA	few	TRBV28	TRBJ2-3	TGTGCCAGCTCGGACCTGTATACGCAGTATTTT	CASSDLYTQYF
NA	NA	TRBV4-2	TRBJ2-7	TGTGCCAGCAGCCAAGATACGGGCGAGGGGTCGGTATACGAGCAGTACTTC	CASSQDTGEGSVYEQYF
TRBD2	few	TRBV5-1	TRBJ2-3	TGCGCCAGCAGCTTTAGTAGCGGGAGGGCCTCGCAGTATTTT	CASSFSSGRASQYF
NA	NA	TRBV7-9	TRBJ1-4	TGTGCCAGCAGCCCCGGACTTACTAATGAAAAACTGTTTTTT	CASSPGLTNEKLFF
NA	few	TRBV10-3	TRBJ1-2	TGTGCCATCAGCATAAGCGGGTCCCGGTATGGCTACACCTTC	CAISISGSRYGYTF
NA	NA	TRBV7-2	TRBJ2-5	TGTGCCAGCAGCTTAGGTATGCTAGCGTTTCAAGAGACCCAGTACTTC	CASSLGMLAFQETQYF
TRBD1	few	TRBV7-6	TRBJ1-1	TGTGCCAGCAGCTCAACCGGGACAGCCAACACTGAAGCTTTCTTT	CASSSTGTANTEAFF
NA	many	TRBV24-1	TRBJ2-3	TGTGCCACCAGTGTTGGCGGGACCCTGTATTTT	CATSVGGTLYF
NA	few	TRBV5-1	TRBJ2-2	TGCGCCAGCAGCTTGGGAGCCGTGAACACCGGGGAGCTGTTTTTT	CASSLGAVNTGELFF
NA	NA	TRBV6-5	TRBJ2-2	TGTGCCAGCAGCCCAGACTGGGGACCGGGGGAGCTGTTTTTT	CASSPDWGPGELFF
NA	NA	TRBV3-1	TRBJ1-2	TGTGCCAGCACCGCAGGAGTAACATATGGCTACACCTTC	CASTAGVTYGYTF
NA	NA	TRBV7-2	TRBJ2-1	TGTGCCAGCAGCTCGGAGGCGATTTTAAGGGAGCAGTTCTTC	CASSSEAILREQFF
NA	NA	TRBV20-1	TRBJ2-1	TGCAGTGCTAGAGATGGGTCAGTTGAGCAGTTCTTC	CSARDGSVEQFF
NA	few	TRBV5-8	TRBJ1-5	TGTGCCAGCAGCTGGCGGGGTTCAGGCAATCAGCCCCAGCATTTT	CASSWRGSGNQPQHF
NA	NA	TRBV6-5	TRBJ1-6	TGTGCCACCCGACAAGACCCATATAATTCACCCCTCCACTTT	CATRQDPYNSPLHF
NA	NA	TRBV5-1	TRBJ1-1	TGCGCCAGCAGCTTGAAGGCGAACACTGAAGCTTTCTTT	CASSLKANTEAFF
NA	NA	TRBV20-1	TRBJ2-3	TGCAGTGCTCCAGTCCGCATAGGGGAAGATACGCAGTATTTT	CSAPVRIGEDTQYF
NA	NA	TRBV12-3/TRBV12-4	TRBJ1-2	TGTGCCAGCAGTGGGGAGGGTGTGTGGGGCCACACCTTC	CASSGEGVWGHTF
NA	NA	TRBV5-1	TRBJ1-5	TGCGCCAGCAGCTTGTCTACAGGGCTTCAGCCCCAGCATTTT	CASSLSTGLQPQHF
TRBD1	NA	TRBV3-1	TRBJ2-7	TGTGCCAGCAGCCAAGGCGAAAAGGGACAGACCTACGAGCAGTACTTC	CASSQGEKGQTYEQYF
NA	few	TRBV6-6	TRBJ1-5	TGTGCCAGCAGTTACTCGGTGGGACGCGATCAGCCCCAGCATTTT	CASSYSVGRDQPQHF
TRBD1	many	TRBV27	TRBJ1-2	TGTGCCAGCAGCTTACAGGGGGCTAACTATGGCTACACCTTC	CASSLQGANYGYTF
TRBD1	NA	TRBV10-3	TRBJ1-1	TGTGCCATCAGAGAGGACCTAGGACAGGGGAACACTGAAGCTTTCTTT	CAIREDLGQGNTEAFF
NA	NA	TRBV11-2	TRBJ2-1	TGTGCCAGCAGCTTAGGGTACGGACCGAGCTCCTACAATGAGCAGTTCTTC	CASSLGYGPSSYNEQFF
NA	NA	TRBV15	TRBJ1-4	TGTGCCACCAGCGCAGAGGTCCGAGGGGAAAAACTGTTTTTT	CATSAEVRGEKLFF
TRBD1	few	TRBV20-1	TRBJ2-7	TGCAGTGCTAGCTTGACAGGGGTTGGGAACGAGCAGTACTTC	CSASLTGVGNEQYF
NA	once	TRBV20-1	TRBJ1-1	TGCAGTGCCTTTGGCCCCACAGAAAGTGGCCGGCGGGGCGCTGAAGCTTTCTTT	CSAFGPTESGRRGAEAFF
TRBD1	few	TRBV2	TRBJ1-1	TGTGCCAGCAGTAGATACCCGGGACAGATATCCGAAGCTTTCTTT	CASSRYPGQISEAFF